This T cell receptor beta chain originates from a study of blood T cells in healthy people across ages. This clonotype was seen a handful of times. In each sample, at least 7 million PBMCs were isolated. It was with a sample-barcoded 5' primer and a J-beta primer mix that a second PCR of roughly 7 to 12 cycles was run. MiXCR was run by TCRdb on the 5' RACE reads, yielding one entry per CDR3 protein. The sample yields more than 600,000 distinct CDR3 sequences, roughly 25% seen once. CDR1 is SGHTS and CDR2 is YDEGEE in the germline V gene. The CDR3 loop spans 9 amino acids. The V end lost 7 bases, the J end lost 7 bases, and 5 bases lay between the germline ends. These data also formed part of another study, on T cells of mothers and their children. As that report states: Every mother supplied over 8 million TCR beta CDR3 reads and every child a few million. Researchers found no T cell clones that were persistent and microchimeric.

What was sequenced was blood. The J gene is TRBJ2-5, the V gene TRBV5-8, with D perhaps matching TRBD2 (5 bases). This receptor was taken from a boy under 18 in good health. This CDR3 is CASAGTQYF. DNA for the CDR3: TGTGCCAGCGCGGGGACCCAGTACTTC.